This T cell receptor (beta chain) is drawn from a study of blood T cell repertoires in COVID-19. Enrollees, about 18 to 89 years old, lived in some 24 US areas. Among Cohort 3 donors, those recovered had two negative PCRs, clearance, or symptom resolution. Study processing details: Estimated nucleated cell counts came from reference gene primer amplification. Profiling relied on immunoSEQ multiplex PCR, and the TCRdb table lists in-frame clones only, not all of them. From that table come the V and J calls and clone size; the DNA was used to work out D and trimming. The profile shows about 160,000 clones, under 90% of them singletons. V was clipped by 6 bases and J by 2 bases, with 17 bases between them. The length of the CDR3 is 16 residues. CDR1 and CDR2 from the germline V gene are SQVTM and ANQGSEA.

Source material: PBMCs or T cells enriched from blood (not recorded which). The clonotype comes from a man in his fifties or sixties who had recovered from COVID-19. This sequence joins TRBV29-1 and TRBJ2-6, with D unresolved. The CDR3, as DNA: TGCAGCGTCCCGACGGCAGAGGATCCTGGGGCCAACGTCCTGACTTTC. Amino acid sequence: CSVPTAEDPGANVLTF.